This TCR beta chain was found in a study of Graves' ophthalmopathy and Graves' hyperthyroidism. Study results and caveats: From stable hyperthyroidism, ophthalmopathy was separated by a 13-signature model with about 88% sensitivity and around 80% specificity. Most expanded thyroid clonotypes above 0.001 frequency also appeared in blood.

The table lists this clonotype with many counts. Its antigen is as yet unknown. V gave up 3 bases and J gave up 1 base, with 9 bases separating them. Germline CDR1 reads MGHRA; CDR2 reads YSYEKL. This CDR3 is built from 14 residues. Disease in donors with ophthalmopathy had moderate-to-severe activity, CAS ≥3, NOSPECS ≥4 and under 3 months' duration. The authors amplified TCR beta CDR3 regions from RNA transcripts. The library came from an HTBI-primed first-round RT-PCR and a second-round multiplex PCR. One entry per CDR3 protein, called by TCRdb with MiXCR from the multiplex PCR reads. The data contain about 700,000 distinct CDR3 sequences, roughly two fifths of them singletons.

The gene calls are TRBV4-1 and TRBJ2-5; D is ambiguous. The source of this sequence is an adult man with Graves' ophthalmopathy. The specimen sequenced was peripheral blood. CDR3: CASSQQEVQETQYF. DNA of the CDR3: TGCGCCAGCAGCCAGCAAGAGGTCCAAGAGACCCAGTACTTC.